This is a list of T cell receptor beta chains from one sample in a study of cytomegalovirus exposure and HLA in healthy donors. Sequenced by immunoSEQ multiplex PCR; TCRdb stores in-frame clones only, minus some. The sample includes some 130,000 clones, around 86% of them seen just once. Sequenced sample: PBMCs. These receptors were collected from a woman between 45 and 60 years old in good health and CMV-seropositive. Each CDR3 is given with its conserved first and last residue.

cdr3_aa	v_call	j_call
CASHNSGNTIYF	TRBV5-1	TRBJ1-3
CASSQGPGTNYGYTF	TRBV4-1	TRBJ1-2
CASTPKGAVEKLFF	TRBV7-2	TRBJ1-4
CASSIGLQGAGELFF	TRBV19	TRBJ2-2
CSVEGDRDYEQYF	TRBV29-1	TRBJ2-7
CASSQDEGGRGSPLHF	TRBV4-3	TRBJ1-6
CACSTGLAKNIQYF	TRBV30	TRBJ2-4
CASSYEYTGSGSPLHF	TRBV6-6	TRBJ1-6
CASSLRMNTEAFF	TRBV7-2	TRBJ1-1
CASTEHRGHVNTEAFF	TRBV18	TRBJ1-1
CASRPGQAEKLFF	TRBV5-1	TRBJ1-4
CAWIWTGGPGAGYTF	TRBV30	TRBJ1-2
CAITTAGLAGNEQFF	TRBV10-3	TRBJ2-1
CASSRLAFSPGGTDTQYF	TRBV7-3	TRBJ2-3
CASSLGLTTDTQYF	TRBV7-2	TRBJ2-3
CASSTGESGYTF	TRBV18	TRBJ1-2
CSLTTSSYNEQFF	TRBV29-1	TRBJ2-1
CASSTGDIDTQYF	TRBV19	TRBJ2-3
CASSVIGGSYGYTF	TRBV6-1	TRBJ1-2
CAISESGGGNQPQHF	TRBV10-3	TRBJ1-5
CASSLTRTSPKYEQYF	TRBV28	TRBJ2-7
CASSLSGGIDQPQHF	TRBV11-2	TRBJ1-5
CASSPRDRGTKNSQYF	TRBV6-6	TRBJ2-4